The 32 T cell receptor beta chains below were found in one sample sequenced in a study of spatial heterogeneity in lung cancer. As for time point: blood at routine non-recurrence follow-up after resection. Tumor, nontumor lung or frozen PBMC supplied whole RNA that was sequenced unsorted. TCRdb re-called the 5' RACE reads through MiXCR, storing one row per CDR3 protein. Of about 120,000 distinct CDR3 sequences in the sample, about 12% were seen once. The starting material was PBMCs, obtained at follow-up. The source of these receptors is a male donor with early-stage non-small cell lung cancer.

V gene TRBV5-6 combines with J gene TRBJ1-6, with D unresolved. The germline CDR1 and CDR2 sequences are SGHDT and YYEEEE. Trimming removed 0 bases from V and 4 bases from J, with 8 bases in between. This CDR3 has 15 residues. The CDR3 coding sequence is TGTGCCAGCAGCTTGGAACGGAAGTATAATTCACCCCTCCACTTT. Translating gives CASSLERKYNSPLHF.

This clonotype was counted only a few times. The chain couples TRBV4-2 to TRBJ2-5; 8 nucleotides agree with TRBD2. The CDR3 sequence is 15 residues long. Germline CDR1 is LGHNA and CDR2 is YNFKEQ. V lost 0 bases to trimming and J lost 4 bases; unmatched junction nucleotides: 4. CDR3 nucleotide sequence: TGTGCCAGCAGCCAAGACACGGGGGGGCGAGAGACCCAGTACTTC. The encoded protein is CASSQDTGGRETQYF.

The rearrangement links TRBV19 to TRBJ2-3; maybe TRBD1 (5 bases). V lost 4 bases and J lost 6, with 11 bases in between. This CDR3 contains 13 residues. CDR1 and CDR2 (germline): LNHDA, SQIVND (reference sequence). The CDR3 DNA sequence: TGTGCCAGTAGTAGGATAGGGGTTGATACGCAGTATTTT. Its protein product is CASSRIGVDTQYF.

The J gene is TRBJ1-1, the V gene TRBV5-1, with D possibly being TRBD1 (5 bases). This CDR3 region has 13 residues. Germline V lookup: CDR1 SGHRS, CDR2 YFSETQ. V was clipped by 4 bases and J by 6 bases, with 13 bases between them. This chain's CDR3 is CASSEGVVAEAFF. The CDR3 DNA sequence: TGCGCCAGCAGCGAAGGGGTGGTTGCTGAAGCTTTCTTT.

This clonotype occurred a few times. V and J are TRBV7-2 and TRBJ2-3; TRBD2 agrees at 11 bases. Germline V gene lookup returns CDR1 SGHTA and CDR2 FQGNSA. The CDR3 has 16 amino acids. The V and J ends lost 1 base and 6 bases, in that order; junction bases with no gene match: 6. The CDR3, as DNA: TGTGCCAGCAGCTTAGGTCTAGCGGGGGGCCCGGATACGCAGTATTTT. Its translation: CASSLGLAGGPDTQYF.

The chain employs TRBV12-3 or TRBV12-4 and TRBJ1-2; D uncertain. CDR3 length equals 13 residues. Trimming took off 2 bases at V and 6 bases at J, with 10 bases between the two ends. The DNA for the CDR3 is TGTGCCAGCAGTTTAAGGGAGTCTGATGGCTACACCTTC. This encodes CASSLRESDGYTF.

Only a few counts were recorded for this clonotype. The CDR3 nucleotides are TGCAGTGCTAGAGATCTCCTAAGCAATCAGCCCCAGCATTTT. This codes for CSARDLLSNQPQHF. The rearrangement links TRBV20-1 to TRBJ1-5; D call uncertain. Trimming took 0 bases from V and 1 from J, leaving 7 bases between them. This CDR3 contains 14 residues. Germline CDR1 DFQATT, CDR2 SNEGSKA (reference sequence).

J is TRBJ1-1 and V is TRBV7-9, with D unresolved. The germline V gene encodes CDR1 SEHNR and CDR2 FQNEAQ (reference sequence). V was pared by 6 bases and J by 1 base, with 9 bases between. The CDR3 loop spans 13 amino acids. The CDR3 DNA reads as TGTGCCAGCAGTCAACACTGGAACACTGAAGCTTTCTTT. It is translated as CASSQHWNTEAFF.

The chain employs TRBV28 and TRBJ2-1; no reliable D call. Germline V gene data show CDR1 as MDHEN and CDR2 as SYDVKM. The CDR3 has 13 amino acids. V lost 2 bases, J lost 5 bases, and 7 bases lay in between. The DNA for the CDR3 is TGTGCCAGCAGTTTAACTCAGGACAATGAGCAGTTCTTC. Its translation: CASSLTQDNEQFF.

The chain employs TRBV6-4 and TRBJ1-1; D possibly corresponds to TRBD1 (5 bases). Trimming pared 8 bases from V and 8 bases from J, leaving 18 bases between. CDR1 is MRHNA and CDR2 is SNTAGT in the germline V gene. CDR3 length: 13 amino acids. The CDR3 spells CASAFSSGSEAFF. The CDR3 DNA reads as TGTGCCAGCGCTTTCTCGTCAGGGTCGGAAGCTTTCTTT.

This clonotype has a count of ten or more. The V gene is TRBV20-1, the J gene TRBJ2-7; 7 positions agree with TRBD1. Germline V gene sequence: CDR1 DFQATT, CDR2 SNEGSKA (reference sequence). CDR3 length: 14 amino acids. Trimming removed 1 base from V and 6 bases from J; junction bases left unmatched: 9. The CDR3 DNA follows: TGCAGTGCTAGAGGCCCCGACAGGGCAGGCGAGCAGTACTTC. Translated: CSARGPDRAGEQYF.

This clonotype appeared many times. The junction does not match germline at one end; this may be a read error. The chain links TRBV20-1 to TRBJ1-1; TRBD1 is a possible D gene (5 bases). The CDR3 extends over 11 amino acids. Germline-derived CDR1 and CDR2 are DFQATT and SNEGSKA (reference sequence). Here the CDR3 reads CSARQDTPHAF. The CDR3, as DNA: TGCAGTGCTAGGCAGGACACCCCCCACGCATTT.

V and J are TRBV5-5 and TRBJ2-2, with 7 bases that match TRBD1. Losses at the gene ends were 4 bases for V and 2 bases for J; bases not matched to a gene: 11. The CDR3 runs to 17 residues. Germline V gives CDR1 SGHKS, CDR2 YYEKEE (reference sequence). The CDR3 DNA reads TGTGCCAGCAGCCGCAACCCCAGGGGGAGCAACACCGGGGAGCTGTTTTTT. It is translated as CASSRNPRGSNTGELFF.

This clonotype was seen a handful of times. The chain recombines TRBV5-1 with TRBJ2-3; 11 bases are a match to TRBD2. Trimming removed 4 bases from V and 4 bases from J; junction bases left unmatched: 8. The CDR3 totals 16 residues. Germline V gene data show CDR1 as SGHRS and CDR2 as YFSETQ. The CDR3 region is CASSLSGGAAPDTQYF. CDR3 coding DNA: TGCGCCAGCAGCCTTAGCGGGGGGGCGGCCCCAGATACGCAGTATTTT.

This clonotype has only a few counts. The chain recombines TRBV20-1 with TRBJ2-1; 11 nucleotides line up with TRBD2. CDR1 and CDR2 (germline): DFQATT, SNEGSKA (reference sequence). The CDR3 is 15 residues long. The V and J ends lost 3 bases and 9 bases, in that order; junction bases with no gene match: 10. The CDR3 DNA reads TGCAGTGCTAGGACACCTAGCGGGGGGCACGGTGAGCAGTTCTTC. It is translated as CSARTPSGGHGEQFF.

This clonotype was seen a handful of times. This chain joins TRBV24-1 and TRBJ1-5, with 11 bases matching TRBD1. Germline trimming cut 6 bases from V and 0 bases from J; bases unmatched to any gene: 15. Germline V gene lookup returns CDR1 KGHDR and CDR2 SFDVKD. This CDR3 is built from 20 residues. For the CDR3, the DNA is TGTGCCACCAGTCGGCCCGCGGGACAGGGGGTTACCGATAGCAATCAGCCCCAGCATTTT. This encodes CATSRPAGQGVTDSNQPQHF.

The CDR3 DNA follows: TGTGCCACCAGCCAGGGACAGCCTTACTCCTATAATTCACCCCTCCACTTT. It specifies CATSQGQPYSYNSPLHF. The rearrangement joins TRBV15 to TRBJ1-6; 7 nucleotides line up with TRBD1. The CDR3 runs 17 residues. Losses at the gene ends were 5 bases for V and 0 bases for J; bases not matched to a gene: 7. Germline V gene data show CDR1 as LNHNV and CDR2 as YYDKDF (reference sequence).

This clonotype was observed a handful of times. The CDR3 sequence: CASSVQGESGTEAFF. The CDR3 coding sequence is TGTGCCAGCAGCGTGCAGGGGGAATCGGGAACTGAAGCTTTCTTT. This chain joins TRBV9 and TRBJ1-1; 7 bases are shared with TRBD1. V trimming: 2 bases; J trimming: 5 bases; junction bases outside the gene matches: 9. The CDR3 runs to 15 residues. CDR1 and CDR2 from the germline V gene are SGDLS and YYNGEE.

This clonotype was picked up many times. V and J are TRBV3-1 and TRBJ1-3, with 10 bases aligning to TRBD1. The germline V gene has CDR1 LGHDT and CDR2 YNNKEL (reference sequence). This CDR3 has 17 amino acids. The V and J ends lost 3 bases and 1 base, in that order; junction bases with no gene match: 6. The CDR3 DNA sequence: TGTGCCAGCAGCCACTACGGACAGGGGGTTTCTGGAAACACCATATATTTT. Translated: CASSHYGQGVSGNTIYF.

The chain employs TRBV7-2 and TRBJ2-4; TRBD1 aligns across 9 bases. The junction had 15 bases not matched to a gene; V was cut back by 3 bases and J by 3 bases. This CDR3 contains 19 residues. Per the germline V gene, CDR1 is SGHTA and CDR2 is FQGNSA. DNA of the CDR3: TGTGCCAGCAGCTTCGGACAGGGGAAGGACCCGATGGGCAAAAACATTCAGTACTTC. It encodes CASSFGQGKDPMGKNIQYF.

This chain joins TRBV5-1 and TRBJ2-5; D is undetermined. The CDR3 totals 13 residues. Germline lookup yields CDR1 SGHRS and CDR2 YFSETQ. V was shortened by 3 bases and J by 3 bases, with 9 bases between the two germline ends. The CDR3 bases are TGCGCCAGCAGCTCCCGGGTTGAAGAGACCCAGTACTTC. As protein: CASSSRVEETQYF.

At least ten counts were recorded for this clonotype. V gene TRBV5-1 combines with J gene TRBJ2-7; D may be TRBD2 (6 bases). CDR3 length: 15 residues. The germline V gene has CDR1 SGHRS and CDR2 YFSETQ. V was cut by 4 bases and J by 3 bases, with 17 bases left in between. The CDR3 loop is CASSALAGADYEQYF. As DNA, the CDR3 is TGCGCCAGCAGCGCACTAGCTGGGGCCGACTACGAGCAGTACTTC. Filled out from reference TRBV5-1 and TRBJ2-7, the complete variable domain reads KAGVTQTPRYLIKTRGQQVTLSCSPISGHRSVSWYQQTPGQGLQFLFEYFSETQRNKGNFPGRFSGRQFSNSRSEMNVSTLELGDSALYLCASSALAGADYEQYFGPGTRLTVT.

This clonotype showed up many times. This chain uses TRBV28 with TRBJ1-5, with 8 bases fitting TRBD1. The J segment lost 6 bases and the V segment lost 3 bases, leaving 4 bases of the junction unmatched. Germline V gene sequence: CDR1 MDHEN, CDR2 SYDVKM. The CDR3 has 14 residues. DNA of the CDR3: TGTGCCAGCAGTTTCGGGACAGGATCTCAGCCCCAGCATTTT. It encodes CASSFGTGSQPQHF.

CDR3: CASRFGTEYNQPQHF. CDR3 sequence (DNA): TGTGCCAGCCGTTTCGGGACAGAATACAATCAGCCCCAGCATTTT. V usage is TRBV6-2 or TRBV6-3 and J usage is TRBJ1-5; 7 nucleotides line up with TRBD1. Looked up from germline, CDR1 is MNHEY and CDR2 is SVGEGT. The CDR3 is made up of 15 amino acids. J gave up 3 bases and V 8 bases, and 10 bases lay outside the gene matches.

This clonotype appeared a few times. The chain is built from TRBV15 and TRBJ2-7; D is unclear. The germline V gene has CDR1 LNHNV and CDR2 YYDKDF (reference sequence). The germline V and J ends were trimmed by 4 bases and 2 bases, with 9 bases remaining between them. CDR3 length: 13 amino acids. The CDR3 DNA reads TGTGCCACCAGCACGGCAGGTCCCTACGAGCAGTACTTC. Translation gives CATSTAGPYEQYF.

This chain joins TRBV5-1 and TRBJ1-4; D perhaps matches TRBD1 (5 bases). CDR1 is SGHRS, CDR2 YFSETQ, per germline. The CDR3 is made up of 14 amino acids. V gave up 1 base and J gave up 4 bases, with 8 bases separating them. As DNA, the CDR3 is TGCGCCAGCAGCTTGACAGGCATTAATGAAAAACTGTTTTTT. Translated: CASSLTGINEKLFF.

This clonotype was picked up a small number of times. It is likely a read error, because the conserved phenylalanine at the end of the CDR3 is missing. The rearrangement joins TRBV25-1 to TRBJ1-5; D uncertain. Germline values: CDR1 MGHDK, CDR2 SYGVNS. V dropped 7 bases and J dropped 4 bases, with 11 bases sitting between them. The CDR3 is 13 amino acids. The CDR3 region has the DNA TGTGCCAGCAAGCGCCAGCAGAATCAGCCCCAGCATTCT. Amino acids: CASKRQQNQPQHS.

V usage is TRBV4-3 and J usage is TRBJ2-2, with D unclear. Germline V gives CDR1 LGHNA, CDR2 YSLEER. The CDR3 consists of 16 residues. V lost 1 base to trimming and J lost 0 bases, with 9 bases between them. CDR3 nucleotides: TGCGCCAGCAGCCAAGTTCTGGTGGCGAACACCGGGGAGCTGTTTTTT. Its protein product is CASSQVLVANTGELFF.

This clonotype has more than one count but fewer than ten. This rearrangement joins TRBV6-5 to TRBJ1-6; no clear D. CDR3 length equals 17 residues. Deletions cut 8 bases from V and 5 bases from J, with 22 bases between. CDR1 is MNHEY and CDR2 is SVGAGI in the germline V gene. The DNA for the CDR3 is TGTGCCAGCGCGCCAAGGCCTACCAACTCGCATAATTCACCCCTCCACTTT. Protein: CASAPRPTNSHNSPLHF.

This clonotype occurred a few times. The chain carries TRBV18 and TRBJ1-2; no firm D call. Looked up from germline, CDR1 is KGHSH and CDR2 is LQKENI. V was cut by 2 bases and J by 7 bases, with 8 bases left in between. The CDR3 sequence is 12 residues long. CDR3: CASSPEGPGYTF. CDR3 DNA: TGTGCCAGCTCACCAGAGGGTCCTGGCTACACCTTC.

Only a few counts were recorded for this clonotype. The chain recombines TRBV20-1 with TRBJ1-5, with D unclear. The CDR3 is made up of 12 amino acids. Trimming took 3 bases from V and 1 from J, leaving 4 bases between them. Germline CDR1 DFQATT, CDR2 SNEGSKA (reference sequence). The CDR3 sequence: CSASGSNQPQHF. For the CDR3, the DNA is TGCAGTGCTAGCGGGAGCAATCAGCCCCAGCATTTT.

This clonotype occurred a few times. This rearrangement joins TRBV7-8 to TRBJ1-1; no clear D gene. Per germline, CDR1 SGHVS and CDR2 FQNEAQ. This CDR3 region has 15 residues. V dropped 1 base and J dropped 1 base, with 10 bases sitting between them. The CDR3 DNA reads as TGTGCCAGCAGCTTAGGAAGTAAGGCGAACACTGAAGCTTTCTTT. This gives the protein CASSLGSKANTEAFF.